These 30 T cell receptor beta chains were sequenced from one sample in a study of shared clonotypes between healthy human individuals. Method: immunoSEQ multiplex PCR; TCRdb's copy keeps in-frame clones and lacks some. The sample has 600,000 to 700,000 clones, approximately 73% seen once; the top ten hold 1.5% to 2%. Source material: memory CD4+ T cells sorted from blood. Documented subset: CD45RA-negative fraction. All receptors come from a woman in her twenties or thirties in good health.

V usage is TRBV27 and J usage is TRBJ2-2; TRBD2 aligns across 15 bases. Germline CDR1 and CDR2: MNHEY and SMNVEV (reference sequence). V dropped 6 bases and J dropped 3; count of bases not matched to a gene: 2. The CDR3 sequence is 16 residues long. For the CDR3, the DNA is TGTGCCAGCAGGGGACTAGCGGGAGGTGACACCGGGGAGCTGTTTTTT. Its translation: CASRGLAGGDTGELFF.

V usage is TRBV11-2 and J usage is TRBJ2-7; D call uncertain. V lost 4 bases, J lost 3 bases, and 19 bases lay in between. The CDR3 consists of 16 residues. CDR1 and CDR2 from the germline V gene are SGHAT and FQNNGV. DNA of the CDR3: TGTGCCAGCAGCTATCTCGATGCGGTCCCACTCTACGAGCAGTACTTC. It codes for CASSYLDAVPLYEQYF.

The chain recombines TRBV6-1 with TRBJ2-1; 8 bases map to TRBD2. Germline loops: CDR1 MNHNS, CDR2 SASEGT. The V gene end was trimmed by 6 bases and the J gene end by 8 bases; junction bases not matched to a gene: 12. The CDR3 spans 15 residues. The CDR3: CASSYTSGGSDEQFF. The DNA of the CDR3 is TGTGCCAGCAGCTATACTAGCGGAGGTAGCGATGAGCAGTTCTTC.

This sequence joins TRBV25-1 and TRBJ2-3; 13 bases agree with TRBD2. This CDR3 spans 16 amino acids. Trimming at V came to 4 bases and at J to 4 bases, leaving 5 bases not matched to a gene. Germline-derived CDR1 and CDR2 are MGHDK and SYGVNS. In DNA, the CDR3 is TGTGCCAGCAGTGGTAGACTAGCGGGAGGTGCAGATACGCAGTATTTT. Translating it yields CASSGRLAGGADTQYF.

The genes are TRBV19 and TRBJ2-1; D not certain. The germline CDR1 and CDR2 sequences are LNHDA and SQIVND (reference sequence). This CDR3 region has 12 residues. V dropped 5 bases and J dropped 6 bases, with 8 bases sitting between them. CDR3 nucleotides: TGTGCCAGTAGTCGACTTCTCAATGAGCAGTTCTTC. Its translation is CASSRLLNEQFF.

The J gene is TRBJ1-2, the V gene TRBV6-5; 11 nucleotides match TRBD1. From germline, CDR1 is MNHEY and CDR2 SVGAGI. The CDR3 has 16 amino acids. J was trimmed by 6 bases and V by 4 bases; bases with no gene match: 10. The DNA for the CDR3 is TGTGCCAGCAGTTGGGGCCTTGGACAGGGGGCAAATGGCTACACCTTC. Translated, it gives CASSWGLGQGANGYTF.

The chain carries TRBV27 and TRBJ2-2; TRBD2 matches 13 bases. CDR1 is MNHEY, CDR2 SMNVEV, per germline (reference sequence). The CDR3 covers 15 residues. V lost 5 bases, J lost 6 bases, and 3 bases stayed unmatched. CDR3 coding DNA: TGTGCCAGCAGTACTGGACTAGCGGGAGCCGGGGAGCTGTTTTTT. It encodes CASSTGLAGAGELFF.

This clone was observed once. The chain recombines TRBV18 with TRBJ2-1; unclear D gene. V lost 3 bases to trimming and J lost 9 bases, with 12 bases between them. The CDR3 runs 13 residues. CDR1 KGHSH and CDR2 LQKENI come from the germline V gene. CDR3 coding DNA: TGTGCCAGCTCACCTGCTTCGGACGTTGAGCAGTTCTTC. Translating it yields CASSPASDVEQFF.

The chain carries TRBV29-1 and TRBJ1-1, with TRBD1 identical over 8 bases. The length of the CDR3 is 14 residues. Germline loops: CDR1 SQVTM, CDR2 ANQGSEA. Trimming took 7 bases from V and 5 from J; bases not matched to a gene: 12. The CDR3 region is CSAMTGVEGTEAFF. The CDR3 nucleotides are TGCAGCGCTATGACAGGGGTGGAGGGAACTGAAGCTTTCTTT.

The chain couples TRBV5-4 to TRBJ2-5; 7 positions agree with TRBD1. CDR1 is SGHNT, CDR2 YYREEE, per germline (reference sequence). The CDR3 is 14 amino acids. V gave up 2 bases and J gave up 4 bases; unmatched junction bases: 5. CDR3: CASSFTGALETQYF. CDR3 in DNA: TGTGCCAGCAGCTTCACAGGGGCTTTAGAGACCCAGTACTTC.

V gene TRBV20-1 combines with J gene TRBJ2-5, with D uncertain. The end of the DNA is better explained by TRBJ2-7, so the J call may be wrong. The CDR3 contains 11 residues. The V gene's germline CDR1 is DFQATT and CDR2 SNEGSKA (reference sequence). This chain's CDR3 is CSAHPRNEQYF. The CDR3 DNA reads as TGCAGTGCTCACCCCAGGAACGAGCAGTACTTC.

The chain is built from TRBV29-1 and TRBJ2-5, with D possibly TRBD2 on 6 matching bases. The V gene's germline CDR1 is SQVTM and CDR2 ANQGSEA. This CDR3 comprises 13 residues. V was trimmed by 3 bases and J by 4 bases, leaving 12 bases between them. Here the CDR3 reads CSVEEGNGETQYF. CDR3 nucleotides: TGCAGCGTTGAGGAGGGGAATGGAGAGACCCAGTACTTC.

CDR3 DNA sequence: TGTGCCAGCAGCCTCGATGCCCACACTGAAGCTTTCTTT. This codes for CASSLDAHTEAFF. The chain uses TRBV7-8 and TRBJ1-1; no clear D gene. Trimming took off 5 bases at V and 3 bases at J, with 10 bases between the two ends. The CDR3 runs to 13 residues. Looked up from germline, CDR1 is SGHVS and CDR2 is FQNEAQ.

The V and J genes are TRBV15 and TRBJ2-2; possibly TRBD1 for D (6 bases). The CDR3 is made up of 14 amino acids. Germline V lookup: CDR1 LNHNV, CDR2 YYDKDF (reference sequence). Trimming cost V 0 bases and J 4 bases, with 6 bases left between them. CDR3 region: CATSRDRGTGELFF. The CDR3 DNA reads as TGTGCCACCAGCAGAGACAGGGGCACCGGGGAGCTGTTTTTT.

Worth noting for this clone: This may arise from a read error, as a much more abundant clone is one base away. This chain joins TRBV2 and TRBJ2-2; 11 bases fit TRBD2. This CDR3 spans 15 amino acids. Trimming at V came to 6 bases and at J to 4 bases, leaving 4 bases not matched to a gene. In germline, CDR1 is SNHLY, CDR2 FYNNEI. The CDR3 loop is CASSRLAGSTGELFF. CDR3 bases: TGTGCCAGCAGCCGACTAGCGGGAAGCACCGGGGAGCTGTTTTTT.

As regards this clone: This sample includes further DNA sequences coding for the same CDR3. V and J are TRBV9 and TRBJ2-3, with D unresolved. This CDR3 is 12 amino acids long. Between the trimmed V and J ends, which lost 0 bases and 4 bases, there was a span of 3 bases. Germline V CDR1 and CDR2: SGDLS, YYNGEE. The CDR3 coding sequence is TGTGCCAGCAGCGTAGGGCCAGATACGCAGTATTTT. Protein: CASSVGPDTQYF.

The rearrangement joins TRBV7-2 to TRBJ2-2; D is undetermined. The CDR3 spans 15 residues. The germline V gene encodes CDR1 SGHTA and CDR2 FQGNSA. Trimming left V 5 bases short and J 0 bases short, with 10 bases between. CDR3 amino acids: CASSPWTANTGELFF. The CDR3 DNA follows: TGTGCCAGCAGCCCCTGGACGGCGAACACCGGGGAGCTGTTTTTT.

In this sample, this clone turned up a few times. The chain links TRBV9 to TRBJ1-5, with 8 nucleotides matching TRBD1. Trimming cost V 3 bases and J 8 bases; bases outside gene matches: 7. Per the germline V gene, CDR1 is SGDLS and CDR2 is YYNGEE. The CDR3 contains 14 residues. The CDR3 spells CASSAGQGREPQHF. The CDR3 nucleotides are TGTGCCAGCAGCGCCGGACAGGGAAGGGAGCCCCAGCATTTT.

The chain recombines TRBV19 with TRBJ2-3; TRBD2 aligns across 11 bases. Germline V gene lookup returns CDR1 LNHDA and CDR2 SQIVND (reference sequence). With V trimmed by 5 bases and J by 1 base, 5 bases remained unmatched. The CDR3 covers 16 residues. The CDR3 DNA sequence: TGTGCCAGTAGTGCAACACTAGCGGGAGGCACAGATACGCAGTATTTT. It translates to CASSATLAGGTDTQYF.

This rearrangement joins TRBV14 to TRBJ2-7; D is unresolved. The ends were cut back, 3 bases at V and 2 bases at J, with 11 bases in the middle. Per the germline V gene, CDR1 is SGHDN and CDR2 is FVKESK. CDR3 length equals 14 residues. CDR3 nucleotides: TGTGCCAGCAGCCAGTTTCAATGGCCCTACGAGCAGTACTTC. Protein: CASSQFQWPYEQYF. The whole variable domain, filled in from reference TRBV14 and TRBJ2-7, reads EAGVTQFPSHSVIEKGQTVTLRCDPISGHDNLYWYRRVMGKEIKFLLHFVKESKQDESGMPNNRFLAERTGGTYSTLKVQPAELEDSGVYFCASSQFQWPYEQYFGPGTRLTVT.

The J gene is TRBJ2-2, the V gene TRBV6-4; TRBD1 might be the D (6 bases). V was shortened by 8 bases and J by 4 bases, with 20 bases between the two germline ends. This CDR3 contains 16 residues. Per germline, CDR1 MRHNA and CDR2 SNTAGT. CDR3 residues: CASGPRQDLPTGELFF. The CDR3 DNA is TGTGCCAGCGGGCCCCGACAGGATCTGCCCACCGGGGAGCTGTTTTTT.

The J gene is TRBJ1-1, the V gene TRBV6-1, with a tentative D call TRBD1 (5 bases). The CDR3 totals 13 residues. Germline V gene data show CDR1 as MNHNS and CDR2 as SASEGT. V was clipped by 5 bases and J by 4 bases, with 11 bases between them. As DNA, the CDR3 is TGTGCCAGCAGTATTGACAGTTTCACTGAAGCTTTCTTT. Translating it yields CASSIDSFTEAFF.

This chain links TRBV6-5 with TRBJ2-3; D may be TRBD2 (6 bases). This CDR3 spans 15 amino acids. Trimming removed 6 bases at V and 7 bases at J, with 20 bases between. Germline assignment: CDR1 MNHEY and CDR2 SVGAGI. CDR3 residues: CASRPLEGISYTQYF. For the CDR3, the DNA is TGTGCCAGCAGACCCTTGGAGGGGATTTCATATACGCAGTATTTT.

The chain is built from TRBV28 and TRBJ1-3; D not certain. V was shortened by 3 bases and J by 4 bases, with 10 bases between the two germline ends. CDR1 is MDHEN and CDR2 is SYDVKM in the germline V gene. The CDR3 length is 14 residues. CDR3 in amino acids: CASSFQGKGNTIYF. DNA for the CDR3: TGTGCCAGCAGTTTTCAAGGGAAAGGAAACACCATATATTTT.

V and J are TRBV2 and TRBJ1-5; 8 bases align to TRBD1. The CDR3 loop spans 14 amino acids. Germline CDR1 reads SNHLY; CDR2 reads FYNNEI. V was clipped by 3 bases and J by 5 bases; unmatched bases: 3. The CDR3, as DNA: TGTGCCAGCAGTGAGCAGGGGGCAGATCAGCCCCAGCATTTT. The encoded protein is CASSEQGADQPQHF.

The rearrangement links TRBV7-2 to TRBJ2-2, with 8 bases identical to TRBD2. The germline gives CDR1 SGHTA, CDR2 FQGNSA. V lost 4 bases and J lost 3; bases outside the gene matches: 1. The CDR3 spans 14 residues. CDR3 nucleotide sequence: TGTGCCAGCAGCTCACTAGCGGACACCGGGGAGCTGTTTTTT. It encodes CASSSLADTGELFF.

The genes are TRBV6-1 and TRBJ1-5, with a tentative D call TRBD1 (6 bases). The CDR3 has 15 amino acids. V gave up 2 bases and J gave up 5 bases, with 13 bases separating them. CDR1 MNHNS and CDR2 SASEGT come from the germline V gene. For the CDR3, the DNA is TGTGCCAGCAGTGAAACGGGGGGCGATGATCAGCCCCAGCATTTT. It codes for CASSETGGDDQPQHF.

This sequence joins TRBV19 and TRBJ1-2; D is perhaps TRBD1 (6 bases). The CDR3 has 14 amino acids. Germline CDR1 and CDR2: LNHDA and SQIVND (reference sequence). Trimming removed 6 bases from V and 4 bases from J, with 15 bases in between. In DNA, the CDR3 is TGTGCCAGTAGCCACAGGGTTGGGAGCTATGGCTACACCTTC. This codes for CASSHRVGSYGYTF.

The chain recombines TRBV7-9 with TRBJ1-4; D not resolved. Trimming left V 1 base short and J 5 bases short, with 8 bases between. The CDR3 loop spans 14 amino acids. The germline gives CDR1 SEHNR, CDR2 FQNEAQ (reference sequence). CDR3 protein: CASSLVSQNEKLFF. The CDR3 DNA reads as TGTGCCAGCAGCTTAGTATCCCAGAATGAAAAACTGTTTTTT.

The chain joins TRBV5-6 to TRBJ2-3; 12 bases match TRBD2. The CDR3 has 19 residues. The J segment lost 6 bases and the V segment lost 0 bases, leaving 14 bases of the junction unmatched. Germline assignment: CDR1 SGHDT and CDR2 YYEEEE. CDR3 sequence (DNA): TGTGCCAGCAGCTTGGTCGGGGACCCGACTAGCGGGAGTGGGGATACGCAGTATTTT. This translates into CASSLVGDPTSGSGDTQYF.